What follows describes a single TCR beta chain. The antigen is undetermined. Terminally differentiated effector memory CD45RA+ cells were excluded by CCR7 positive selection of CD45RO-negative cells. This sample stems from a study of shared clonotypes between healthy human individuals. The length of the CDR3 is 14 residues. Germline CDR1 and CDR2: MDHEN and SYDVKM. V lost 5 bases, J lost 3 bases, and 13 bases lay in between. Findings and limits, study-wide: Expectations were that clonotype sharing among donors would be affected by sequencing depth. Lower generation probabilities were found for non-shared clonotypes than for those shared by all four donors. Naive CD4 clonotypes overlapped across a few donors at roughly 5%.

Clones were sequenced by immunoSEQ multiplex PCR, and TCRdb holds only the in-frame ones, with some missing. The profile covers around 2,100,000 clones, with about 95% appearing a single time and roughly 1% taken by the ten largest. The sequence was collected from a man aged 18 to 29 in good health. Sequencing was done on a sample of naive CD8+ T cells sorted from blood. This chain uses TRBV28 with TRBJ2-5; D is unclear. The CDR3 spells CASSTSPGEETQYF. Written as DNA, the CDR3 is TGTGCCAGCAGTACCTCGCCTGGAGAAGAGACCCAGTACTTC.